This TCR beta chain was profiled in a study of cytomegalovirus exposure and HLA in healthy donors. Study overall: Most genotyped donors, over 70% of roughly 400, had Caucasian-associated genetic ancestry. Study-wide results and caveats: The majority of TCR sequences were rare, yet some public TCRs appeared in many donors. In an earlier analysis, in several hundred donors, most V segments appeared productive either ~87% or ~30% of the time. In a later analysis, TCR beta V- and J-gene trimming showed a link to a missense DCLRE1C variant.

PCR used 60 Vbeta primers and 13 Jbeta primers. Clones were read by immunoSEQ multiplex PCR, and TCRdb kept only the in-frame ones, dropping some. Of some 150,000 clones listed, about four fifths are singletons. This CDR3 is built from 16 residues. CDR1 and CDR2 from the germline V gene are SGHRS and YFSETQ. The germline V and J ends were trimmed by 0 bases and 5 bases, with 14 bases remaining between them. For this clone: Its matching antigen is unknown.

V and J are TRBV5-1 and TRBJ2-2; possible D gene TRBD2, 5 bases. The sequence derives from a man aged 30 to 39 in good health and CMV-seronegative. The sample was PBMCs. The CDR3 DNA follows: TGCGCCAGCAGCTTGGATGCTAGCTTGGGAACCGGGGAGCTGTTTTTT. Residues: CASSLDASLGTGELFF.